This entry features one T cell receptor beta chain sequence. What it recognizes is unknown. Losses at the gene ends were 2 bases for V and 3 bases for J; bases not matched to a gene: 4. Germline V gene data show CDR1 as KGHSH and CDR2 as LQKENI. This CDR3 spans 14 amino acids. This record comes from a study of OX40 agonist ivuxolimab in advanced cancers. Study information: Ivuxolimab, an agonist antibody against OX40 (CD134), was given to patients. Patients with hepatocellular carcinoma, melanoma, renal cell or head and neck cancer made up the dose-escalation patients. Study observations and caveats: Among the least clonally expanded were partial responders at 0.1-3.0 mg/kg. More expanded clones were found, on average, in CD8+ than in CD4+ T cells.

Clones were sequenced by immunoSEQ multiplex PCR, and TCRdb holds only the in-frame ones, with some missing. The sample lists about 73,000 clones, around nine tenths occurring once. This sequence originates from an adult with an advanced solid tumor such as melanoma, head and neck, liver or kidney cancer. This specimen consisted of CD4+ or CD8+ T cells sorted from blood, obtained in a trial of the OX40 agonist ivuxolimab. The rearrangement links TRBV18 to TRBJ2-7; 7 nucleotides line up with TRBD1. The CDR3 coding sequence is TGTGCCAGCTCACCAGCCTGGGACAGCTACGAGCAGTACTTC. This codes for CASSPAWDSYEQYF.